These T cell receptor beta chains were read from a single sample in a study of Ad26.COV2.S vaccination and SARS-CoV-2 variants. Sequencing used immunoSEQ multiplex PCR; TCRdb keeps in-frame clones, though not all of them. The sample lists approximately 340,000 clones; about 85% were seen once. The sequencing used peripheral blood, collected in a trial of Ad26.COV2.S vaccine versus placebo. These receptors were taken from a person between 18 and 60 years old who received the Ad26.COV2.S COVID-19 vaccine or a placebo. Both conserved end residues are trimmed from each CDR3. A D gene is named only where the DNA matches it firmly.

J gene,D gene,V gene,CDR3 length,CDR3 protein
TRBJ2-3,-,TRBV7-2,12,ASSPTSGRNTQY
TRBJ2-1,TRBD1,TRBV6-5,13,ASSYWGTESNEQF
TRBJ1-3,-,TRBV4-1,11,ASSQQAINTIY
TRBJ2-5,-,TRBV19,12,ASSPWGNQETQY
TRBJ2-3,-,TRBV11-3,14,ASSLSSDPSTDTQY
TRBJ2-3,-,TRBV9,13,ASSVQRALTDTQY
TRBJ1-3,-,TRBV7-2,11,ASSPQTGNTIY
TRBJ2-7,-,TRBV5-1,12,ASSYGQGTYEQY
TRBJ2-3,-,TRBV5-4,11,ASSFRGTDTQY
TRBJ2-5,TRBD2,TRBV28,12,ASSPPWGGKTQY
TRBJ1-1,-,TRBV19,15,ASSITGITTSNTEAF
TRBJ2-1,-,TRBV7-8,13,ASSTRLSSYNEQF
TRBJ2-7,TRBD1,TRBV2,12,ASGGDRGAGEQY
TRBJ2-5,-,TRBV3-1/TRBV3-2,12,ASSQDLYQETQY
TRBJ1-5,-,TRBV10-2,16,ASSGGTTGALSNQPQH
TRBJ2-7,TRBD2,TRBV5-4,12,ASRLAGGPYEQY
TRBJ2-5,-,TRBV3-1/TRBV3-2,13,ASSQGYRGQETQY
TRBJ1-1,-,TRBV28,13,ASSQSRGPNTEAF
TRBJ2-1,TRBD2,TRBV3-1/TRBV3-2,17,ASSPFFTSEQYSYNEQF
TRBJ2-7,-,TRBV27,12,ASSLRFNYYEQY
TRBJ2-6,TRBD1,TRBV30,12,AWETGAGANVLT
TRBJ2-5,-,TRBV6-5,11,ASSIGIRETQY
TRBJ2-7,-,TRBV4-3,12,ASSQDFTSWEQY
TRBJ1-1,-,TRBV4-1,13,ASSQGGGLNTEAF
TRBJ2-7,-,TRBV30,11,AWKGPSLYEQY
TRBJ2-7,-,TRBV3-1/TRBV3-2,14,ASSQERGLASYEQY
TRBJ2-1,TRBD2,TRBV28,12,ASSLAGDLYEQF
TRBJ1-2,-,TRBV18,12,ASSPPRTENGYT
TRBJ2-1,-,TRBV27,14,ASSPPQVGNYNEQF
TRBJ2-1,TRBD1,TRBV11-2,13,ASSLGGQGNNEQF
TRBJ2-7,-,TRBV5-4,12,ASSPSGTSYEQY
TRBJ1-2,-,TRBV27,11,ASSPWDQGTYT
TRBJ1-1,-,TRBV10-3,14,AISEGRQTRNTEAF
TRBJ1-3,-,TRBV18,14,ASSPGTQGTGNTIY
TRBJ1-1,-,TRBV5-4,13,ASRPTTDLNTEAF
TRBJ2-3,-,TRBV9,14,ASSVAMSVSTDTQY
TRBJ1-1,TRBD1,TRBV27,14,ASSFSQGERWTEAF
TRBJ2-5,TRBD2,TRBV7-8,15,ASSYRTSGSSPWTQY
TRBJ1-1,TRBD1,TRBV5-1,12,ASSLQGADTEAF
TRBJ2-1,TRBD2,TRBV10-3,15,AISDGLAGWSYNEQF
TRBJ2-1,-,TRBV25-1,10,ASSESGREQF
TRBJ1-2,TRBD1,TRBV3-1/TRBV3-2,12,ASSQVKGAVGYT
TRBJ1-6,-,TRBV27,12,ASSYSLNNSPLH
TRBJ2-1,-,TRBV3-1/TRBV3-2,13,ASSQVPLGRGEQF
TRBJ1-1,-,TRBV15,9,AIGEGTEAF
TRBJ2-3,TRBD1,TRBV19,11,ASQDRFTDTQY
TRBJ2-3,TRBD2,TRBV6-4,11,ASSERETDTQY
TRBJ1-5,-,TRBV6-5,12,ASSLSLWTQPQH
TRBJ2-7,TRBD1,TRBV2,12,ASQPGQGDYEQY
TRBJ2-1,TRBD2,TRBV2,13,ASMGLAGSYNEQF
TRBJ2-7,-,TRBV6-5,13,ASSYSSRTSYEQY
TRBJ1-6,-,TRBV28,13,ASQVTQGNNSPLH
TRBJ2-2,TRBD2,TRBV27,13,ASSPRGGDTGELF
TRBJ2-5,TRBD1,TRBV25-1,13,ASSGTGTGVETQY
TRBJ1-1,-,TRBV5-1,13,ASSRWGQMNTEAF
TRBJ2-5,TRBD1,TRBV25-1,11,ASSGGTGETQY
TRBJ2-3,-,TRBV5-8,14,ASSRNRASSTDTQY
TRBJ2-7,TRBD1,TRBV12-5,12,ASGWGQAYYEQY
TRBJ2-1,TRBD1,TRBV24-1,13,ATSKDRAKNNEQF
TRBJ1-1,TRBD1,TRBV28,12,ASSLRTGITEAF